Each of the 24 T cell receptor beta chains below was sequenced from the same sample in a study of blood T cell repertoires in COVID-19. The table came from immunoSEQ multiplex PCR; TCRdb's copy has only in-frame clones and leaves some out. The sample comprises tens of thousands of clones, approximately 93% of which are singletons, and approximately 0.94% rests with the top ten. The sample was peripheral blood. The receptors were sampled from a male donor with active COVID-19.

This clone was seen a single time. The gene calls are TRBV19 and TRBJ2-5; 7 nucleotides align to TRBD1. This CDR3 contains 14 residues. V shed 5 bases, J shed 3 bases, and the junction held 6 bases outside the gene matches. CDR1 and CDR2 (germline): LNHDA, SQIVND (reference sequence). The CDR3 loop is CASSDRGQEETQYF. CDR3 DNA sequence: TGTGCCAGTAGTGACAGAGGACAGGAAGAGACCCAGTACTTC.

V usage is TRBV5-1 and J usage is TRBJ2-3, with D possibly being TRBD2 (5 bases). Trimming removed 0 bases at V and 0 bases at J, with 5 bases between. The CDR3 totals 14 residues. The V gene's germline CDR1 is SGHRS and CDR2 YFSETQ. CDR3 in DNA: TGCGCCAGCAGCTTGGGCGGGAGCACAGATACGCAGTATTTT. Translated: CASSLGGSTDTQYF.

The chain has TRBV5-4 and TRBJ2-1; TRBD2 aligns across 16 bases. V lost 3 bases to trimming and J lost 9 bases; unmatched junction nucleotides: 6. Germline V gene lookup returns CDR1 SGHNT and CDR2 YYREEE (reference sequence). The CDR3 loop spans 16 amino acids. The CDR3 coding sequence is TGTGCCAGCAGCTCCGGGACTAGCGGGGGGGCTGCTGAGCAGTTCTTC. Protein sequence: CASSSGTSGGAAEQFF.

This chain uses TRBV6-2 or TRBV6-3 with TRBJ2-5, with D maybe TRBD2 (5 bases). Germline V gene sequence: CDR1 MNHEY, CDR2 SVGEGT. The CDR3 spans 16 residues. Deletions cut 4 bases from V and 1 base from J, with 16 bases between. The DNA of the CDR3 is TGTGCCAGCAGTTTGGTTCGGGGTTCGGGCCAAGAGACCCAGTACTTC. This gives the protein CASSLVRGSGQETQYF.

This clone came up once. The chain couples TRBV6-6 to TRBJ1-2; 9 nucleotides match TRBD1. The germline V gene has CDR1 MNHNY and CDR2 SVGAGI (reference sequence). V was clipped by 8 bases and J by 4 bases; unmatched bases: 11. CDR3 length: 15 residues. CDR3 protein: CASWWTGDAGYGYTF. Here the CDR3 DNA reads TGTGCCAGCTGGTGGACAGGGGACGCCGGCTATGGCTACACCTTC.

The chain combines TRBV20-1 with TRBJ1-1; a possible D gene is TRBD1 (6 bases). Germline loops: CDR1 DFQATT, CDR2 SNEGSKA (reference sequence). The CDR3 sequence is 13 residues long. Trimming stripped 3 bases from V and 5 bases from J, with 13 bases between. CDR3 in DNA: TGCAGTGCTAGTCGACAGGCGAAGACTGAAGCTTTCTTT. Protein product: CSASRQAKTEAFF.

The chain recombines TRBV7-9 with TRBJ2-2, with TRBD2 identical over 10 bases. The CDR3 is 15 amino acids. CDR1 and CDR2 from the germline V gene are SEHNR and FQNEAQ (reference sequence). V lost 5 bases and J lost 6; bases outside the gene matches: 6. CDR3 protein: CASSRSGGAAGELFF. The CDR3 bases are TGTGCCAGCAGCCGGAGCGGGGGGGCTGCCGGGGAGCTGTTTTTT. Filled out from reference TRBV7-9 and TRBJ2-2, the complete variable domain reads DTGVSQNPRHKITKRGQNVTFRCDPISEHNRLYWYRQTLGQGPEFLTYFQNEAQLEKSRLLSDRFSAERPKGSFSTLEIQRTEQGDSAMYLCASSRSGGAAGELFFGEGSRLTVL.

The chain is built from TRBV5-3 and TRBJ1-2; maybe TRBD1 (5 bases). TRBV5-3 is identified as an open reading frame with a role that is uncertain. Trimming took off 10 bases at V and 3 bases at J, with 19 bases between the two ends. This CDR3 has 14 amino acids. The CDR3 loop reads CALPPVRAYYGYTF. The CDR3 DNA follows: TGTGCCCTTCCCCCGGTCAGGGCGTACTATGGCTACACCTTC.

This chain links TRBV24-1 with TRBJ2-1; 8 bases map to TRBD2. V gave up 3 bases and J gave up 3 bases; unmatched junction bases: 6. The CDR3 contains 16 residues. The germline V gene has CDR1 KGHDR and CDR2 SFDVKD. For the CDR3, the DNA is TGTGCCACCAGTGATGCCGGGGGGGCAAACTACAATGAGCAGTTCTTC. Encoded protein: CATSDAGGANYNEQFF.

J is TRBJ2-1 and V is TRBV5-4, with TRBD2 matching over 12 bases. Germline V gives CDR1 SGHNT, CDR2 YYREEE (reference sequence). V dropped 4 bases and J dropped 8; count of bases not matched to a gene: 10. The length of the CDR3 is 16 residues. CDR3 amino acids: CASSRKLAGGRDEQFF. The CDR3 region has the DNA TGTGCCAGCAGCCGAAAACTAGCGGGGGGTCGGGATGAGCAGTTCTTC.

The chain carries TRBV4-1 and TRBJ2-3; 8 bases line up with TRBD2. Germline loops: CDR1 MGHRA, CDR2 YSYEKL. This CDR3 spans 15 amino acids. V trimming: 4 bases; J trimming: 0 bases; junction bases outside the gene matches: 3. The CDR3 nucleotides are TGCGCCAGCAGCCTTACTAGCGGCAGCACAGATACGCAGTATTTT. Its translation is CASSLTSGSTDTQYF.

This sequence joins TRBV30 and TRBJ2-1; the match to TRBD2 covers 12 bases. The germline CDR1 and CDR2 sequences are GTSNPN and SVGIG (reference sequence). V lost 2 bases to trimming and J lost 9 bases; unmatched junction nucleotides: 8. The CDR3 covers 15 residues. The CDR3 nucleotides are TGTGCCTGGAGTCGGGCTAGCGGGGGGGGCTTTGAGCAGTTCTTC. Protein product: CAWSRASGGGFEQFF.

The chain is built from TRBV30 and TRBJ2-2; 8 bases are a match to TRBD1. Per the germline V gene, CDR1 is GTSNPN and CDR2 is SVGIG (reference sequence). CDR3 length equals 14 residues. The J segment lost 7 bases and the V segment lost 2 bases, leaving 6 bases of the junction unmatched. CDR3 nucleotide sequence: TGTGCCTGGAGTAGGGACAGGATAGGCGGGGAGCTGTTTTTT. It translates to CAWSRDRIGGELFF.

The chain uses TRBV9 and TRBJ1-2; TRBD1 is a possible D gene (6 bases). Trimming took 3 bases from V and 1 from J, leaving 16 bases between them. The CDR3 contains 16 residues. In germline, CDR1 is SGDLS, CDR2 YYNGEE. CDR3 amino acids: CASSEDSLHLNYGYTF. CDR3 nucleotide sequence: TGTGCCAGCAGCGAGGACAGTCTTCACCTTAACTATGGCTACACCTTC.

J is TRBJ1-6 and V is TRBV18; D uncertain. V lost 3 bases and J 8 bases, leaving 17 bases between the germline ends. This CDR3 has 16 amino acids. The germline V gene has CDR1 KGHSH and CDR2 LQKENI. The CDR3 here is CASSPSSGGGDSPLHF. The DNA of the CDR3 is TGTGCCAGCTCACCTTCCTCCGGCGGTGGCGATTCACCCCTCCACTTT.

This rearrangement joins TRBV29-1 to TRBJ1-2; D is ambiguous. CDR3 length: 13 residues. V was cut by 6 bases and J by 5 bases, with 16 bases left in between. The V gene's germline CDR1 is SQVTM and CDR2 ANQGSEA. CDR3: CSVEGLTSYGYTF. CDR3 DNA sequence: TGCAGCGTGGAGGGCTTGACCTCATATGGCTACACCTTC.

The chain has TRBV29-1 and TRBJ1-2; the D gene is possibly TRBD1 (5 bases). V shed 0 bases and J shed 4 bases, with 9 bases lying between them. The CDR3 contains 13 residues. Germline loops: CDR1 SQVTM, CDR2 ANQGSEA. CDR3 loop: CSVEDRDSYGYTF. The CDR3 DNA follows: TGCAGCGTTGAAGATCGCGACAGCTATGGCTACACCTTC. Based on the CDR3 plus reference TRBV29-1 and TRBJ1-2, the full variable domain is SAVISQKPSRDICQRGTSLTIQCQVDSQVTMMFWYRQQPGQSLTLIATANQGSEATYESGFVIDKFPISRPNLTFSTLTVSNMSPEDSSIYLCSVEDRDSYGYTFGSGTRLTVV.

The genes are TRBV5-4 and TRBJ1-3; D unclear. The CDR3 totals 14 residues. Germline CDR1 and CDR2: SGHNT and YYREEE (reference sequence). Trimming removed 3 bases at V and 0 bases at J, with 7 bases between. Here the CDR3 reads CASSSGISGNTIYF. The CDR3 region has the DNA TGTGCCAGCAGCTCGGGGATCTCTGGAAACACCATATATTTT.

The CDR3 reads CASSLQTSGATDTQYF. DNA for the CDR3: TGTGCCAGCAGCCTACAGACTAGCGGGGCCACAGATACGCAGTATTTT. The chain has TRBV9 and TRBJ2-3, with 11 bases identical to TRBD2. V dropped 4 bases and J dropped 2; count of bases not matched to a gene: 6. Germline CDR1 SGDLS, CDR2 YYNGEE. CDR3 length equals 16 residues.

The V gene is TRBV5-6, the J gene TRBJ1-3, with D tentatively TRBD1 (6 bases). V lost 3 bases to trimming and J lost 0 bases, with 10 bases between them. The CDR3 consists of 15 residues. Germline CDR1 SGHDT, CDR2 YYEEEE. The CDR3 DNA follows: TGTGCCAGCAGCTCACAGGGCCACTCTGGAAACACCATATATTTT. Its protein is CASSSQGHSGNTIYF.

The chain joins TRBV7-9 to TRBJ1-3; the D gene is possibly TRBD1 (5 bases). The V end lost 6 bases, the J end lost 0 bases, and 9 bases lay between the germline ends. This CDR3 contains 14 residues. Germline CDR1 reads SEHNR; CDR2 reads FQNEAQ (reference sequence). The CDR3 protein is CASRRQGSGNTIYF. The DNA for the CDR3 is TGTGCCAGCAGGCGGCAGGGCTCTGGAAACACCATATATTTT.

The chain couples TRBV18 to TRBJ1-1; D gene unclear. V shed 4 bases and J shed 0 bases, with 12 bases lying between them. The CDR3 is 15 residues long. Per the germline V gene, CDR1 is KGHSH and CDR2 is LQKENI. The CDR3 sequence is CASSLSSTVNTEAFF. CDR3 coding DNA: TGTGCCAGCTCACTCTCGAGTACTGTGAACACTGAAGCTTTCTTT.

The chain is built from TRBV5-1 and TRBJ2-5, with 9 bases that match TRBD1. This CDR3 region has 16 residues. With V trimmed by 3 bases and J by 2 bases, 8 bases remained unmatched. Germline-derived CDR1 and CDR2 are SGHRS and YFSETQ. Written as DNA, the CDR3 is TGCGCCAGCAGCTCCCTGGGACAGGGAAGACAAGAGACCCAGTACTTC. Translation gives CASSSLGQGRQETQYF.

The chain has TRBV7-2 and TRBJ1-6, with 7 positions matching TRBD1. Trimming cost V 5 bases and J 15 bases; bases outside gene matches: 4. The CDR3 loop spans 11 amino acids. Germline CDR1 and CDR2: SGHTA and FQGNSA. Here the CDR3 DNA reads TGTGCCAGCAGCCAAGGGGGCGTCCTCCACTTT. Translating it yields CASSQGGVLHF.